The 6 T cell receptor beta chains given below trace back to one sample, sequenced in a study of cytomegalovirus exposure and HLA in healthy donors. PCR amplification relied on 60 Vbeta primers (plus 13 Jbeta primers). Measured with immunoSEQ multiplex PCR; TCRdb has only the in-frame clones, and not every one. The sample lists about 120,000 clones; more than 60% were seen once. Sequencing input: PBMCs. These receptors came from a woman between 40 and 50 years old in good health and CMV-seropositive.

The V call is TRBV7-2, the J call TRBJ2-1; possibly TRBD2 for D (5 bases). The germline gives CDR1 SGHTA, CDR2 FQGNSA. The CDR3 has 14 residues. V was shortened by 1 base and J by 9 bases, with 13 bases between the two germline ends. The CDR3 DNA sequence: TGTGCCAGCAGCTTAGGTGGCACTGGGAGTGAGCAGTTCTTC. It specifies CASSLGGTGSEQFF.

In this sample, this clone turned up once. The CDR3 DNA follows: TGCAGCGTTGAAGAAGGTGGGCTCTATGGCTACACCTTC. Residues: CSVEEGGLYGYTF. The V gene is TRBV29-1, the J gene TRBJ1-2, with D unclear. The CDR3 loop spans 13 amino acids. Germline V CDR1 and CDR2: SQVTM, ANQGSEA. Trimming pared 0 bases from V and 4 bases from J, leaving 9 bases between.

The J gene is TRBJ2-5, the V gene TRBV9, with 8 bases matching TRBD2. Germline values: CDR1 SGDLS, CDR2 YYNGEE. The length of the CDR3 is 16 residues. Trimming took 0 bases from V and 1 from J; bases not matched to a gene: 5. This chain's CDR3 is CASSVAPAGGQETQYF. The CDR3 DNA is TGTGCCAGCAGCGTAGCTCCCGCGGGGGGCCAAGAGACCCAGTACTTC.

The CDR3 sequence is CASSHSAIASTDTQYF. For the CDR3, the DNA is TGTGCCAGCAGCCATAGCGCGATCGCGAGCACAGATACGCAGTATTTT. The chain joins TRBV5-4 to TRBJ2-3; D may be TRBD2 (5 bases). The CDR3 has 16 residues. Per the germline V gene, CDR1 is SGHNT and CDR2 is YYREEE (reference sequence). The V end lost 4 bases, the J end lost 0 bases, and 15 bases lay between the germline ends.

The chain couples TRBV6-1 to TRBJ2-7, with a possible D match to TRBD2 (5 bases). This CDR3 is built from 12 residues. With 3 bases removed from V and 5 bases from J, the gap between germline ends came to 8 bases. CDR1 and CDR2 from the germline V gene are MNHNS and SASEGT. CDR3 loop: CASSELRDEQYF. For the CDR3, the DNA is TGTGCCAGCAGTGAGTTGAGGGACGAGCAGTACTTC.

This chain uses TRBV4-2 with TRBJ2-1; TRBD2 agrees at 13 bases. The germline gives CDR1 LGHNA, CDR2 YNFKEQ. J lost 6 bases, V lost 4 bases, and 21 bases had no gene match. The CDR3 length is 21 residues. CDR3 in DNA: TGTGCCAGCAGCCCCCCTCCCGTACAGGGACTAGCGGGGAACTCTCTCAATGAGCAGTTCTTC. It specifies CASSPPPVQGLAGNSLNEQFF.